Below are 3 T cell receptor beta chains sequenced from a single sample in a study of T-cell reconstitution after alpha-beta-depleted transplantation in children. Library preparation (for TCRbeta) was performed with unique molecular identifiers. TCRdb independently ran MiXCR on the PCR reads; one entry per CDR3 protein. The sample comprises 200,000 to 250,000 distinct CDR3 sequences, 12% of which are singletons, and roughly 2.6% rests with the top ten. This specimen was PBMCs from the stem cell graft donor, taken from the stem cell graft. All receptors come from a human donor who donated a stem cell graft to a child with acute lymphoblastic leukemia.

The chain employs TRBV12-3 or TRBV12-4 and TRBJ2-7, with 8 bases lining up with TRBD2. The CDR3 contains 17 residues. V dropped 3 bases and J dropped 3; count of bases not matched to a gene: 13. CDR3 DNA sequence: TGTGCCAGCAGTTTCATTTTGCGCCTAGCGGGTCTCTACGAGCAGTACTTC. Translating gives CASSFILRLAGLYEQYF.

This clonotype came up many times. The CDR3 DNA reads as TGTGCCAGCAGTTCTGCTGCAGCGGGAGAGGGTTGGCAGTACTTC. Residues: CASSSAAAGEGWQYF. The V call is TRBV27, the J call TRBJ2-7; 8 nucleotides align to TRBD2. Germline CDR1 reads MNHEY; CDR2 reads SMNVEV (reference sequence). This CDR3 spans 15 amino acids. V shed 4 bases, J shed 9 bases, and the junction held 14 bases outside the gene matches.

This clonotype has a count of ten or more. The chain combines TRBV5-1 with TRBJ2-5; TRBD1 agrees at 7 bases. J lost 0 bases, V lost 7 bases, and 9 bases had no gene match. The CDR3 is 15 amino acids. Germline V gene sequence: CDR1 SGHRS, CDR2 YFSETQ. The CDR3 sequence: CASSPGQYNQETQYF. The CDR3 DNA follows: TGCGCCAGCTCTCCGGGACAGTATAACCAAGAGACCCAGTACTTC.